The clone carrying this T cell receptor beta chain was recorded only once. All donors were Caucasian adults living in Nashville, Tennessee. The entry originates in a study of shared clonotypes between healthy human individuals. This table comes from immunoSEQ multiplex PCR, and its TCRdb copy is limited to in-frame clones, with some not included. This table has over 1.4 million clones, roughly 97% appearing once. This TCR derives from a man aged 25 to 45 in good health. The sample consisted of naive CD4+ T cells sorted from blood. Subset: CD45RA+ positively selected.

This chain's CDR3 is CASSLSRGTVETQYF. The CDR3 region has the DNA TGTGCCAGCAGCTTGAGTAGGGGTACTGTGGAGACCCAGTACTTC. The rearrangement links TRBV5-5 to TRBJ2-5, with D tentatively TRBD1 (5 bases). V was trimmed by 1 base and J by 5 bases, leaving 15 bases between them. Germline V gene data show CDR1 as SGHKS and CDR2 as YYEKEE (reference sequence). CDR3 size: 15 residues.